Listed below are T cell receptor beta chains from one sample, sequenced in a study of blood T cells in healthy people across ages. TCRdb called the 5' RACE reads again in MiXCR, with one record for every CDR3 protein. The top ten hold 45% to 55% of the sample, which has approximately 350,000 distinct CDR3 sequences, over 45% seen once. Sequencing was done on a sample of blood. Every receptor here comes from a man aged 55 to 69 in good health. The CDR3 runs from the conserved cysteine through the conserved F or W. D genes are given only for firm matches. Only part of the rows carry a size: once, few, many, or a class if the clone is expanded.

TRBV20-1	TRBD2	TRBJ2-1	-	CSAAGLAGGSQENEQFF	TGCAGTGCCGCCGGGCTAGCGGGAGGGTCCCAAGAGAATGAGCAGTTCTTC
TRBV11-3	-	TRBJ2-3	-	CASSLRSTDTQYF	TGTGCCAGCAGCTTACGGAGCACAGATACGCAGTATTTT
TRBV4-2	-	TRBJ1-2	-	CASSPQGASNYGYTF	TGTGCCAGCAGCCCCCAGGGAGCCTCGAACTATGGCTACACCTTC
TRBV6-6	-	TRBJ2-7	many	CASSGNVASLSYEQYF	TGTGCCAGCAGTGGGAATGTGGCTTCCCTTTCCTACGAGCAGTACTTC
TRBV7-2	TRBD2	TRBJ2-7	-	CASSLAGASGRSYEQYF	TGTGCCAGCAGCTTAGCGGGGGCTAGCGGGAGATCGTACGAGCAGTACTTC
TRBV7-2	TRBD2	TRBJ2-1	few	CASSLVIAGARDEQFF	TGTGCCAGCAGCTTAGTGATAGCGGGAGCCCGCGATGAGCAGTTCTTC
TRBV20-1	-	TRBJ2-1	-	CSEEGGTSYNEQFF	TGCAGTGAAGAGGGCGGGACCTCCTACAATGAGCAGTTCTTC
TRBV11-2	-	TRBJ2-7	few	CASSPQGFRTYEQYF	TGTGCCAGCAGCCCCCAGGGTTTCCGGACCTACGAGCAGTACTTC
TRBV12-3/TRBV12-4	TRBD1	TRBJ1-5	-	CASSFRQGWGSNQPQHF	TGTGCCAGCAGTTTTAGACAGGGATGGGGAAGCAATCAGCCCCAGCATTTT
TRBV7-2	TRBD1	TRBJ1-4	-	CAGSLPQGASEKLFF	TGTGCCGGCAGCCTCCCACAGGGGGCGAGTGAAAAACTGTTTTTT
TRBV12-3/TRBV12-4	TRBD2	TRBJ2-1	few	CASASLGLAVDEQFF	TGTGCCAGCGCCTCTTTGGGACTAGCGGTCGATGAGCAGTTCTTC
TRBV29-1	-	TRBJ1-1	-	CSAGGGQLNTEAFF	TGCAGCGCTGGGGGGGGGCAGCTGAACACTGAAGCTTTCTTT
TRBV7-2	TRBD2	TRBJ2-7	many	CASSLGAGGPHEQYF	TGTGCCAGCAGCTTAGGAGCGGGGGGCCCCCACGAGCAGTACTTC
TRBV20-1	-	TRBJ2-1	few	CSANGRADYNEQFF	TGCAGTGCTAACGGACGAGCGGACTACAATGAGCAGTTCTTC
TRBV4-1	TRBD1	TRBJ2-5	-	CASSQDGTGRETQYF	TGCGCCAGCAGCCAAGATGGGACAGGGAGAGAGACCCAGTACTTC
TRBV7-2	TRBD2	TRBJ2-7	many	CASSPRLREGQKTSYEQYF	TGTGCCAGCAGCCCACGGTTGCGGGAGGGACAAAAAACATCCTACGAGCAGTACTTC
TRBV6-1	-	TRBJ2-7	-	CASSEEVTGYEQYF	TGTGCCAGCAGTGAAGAAGTGACAGGCTACGAGCAGTACTTC
TRBV7-2	TRBD1	TRBJ2-7	-	CASSSRQGSYEQYF	TGTGCCAGCAGCTCTCGACAGGGTTCCTACGAGCAGTACTTC
TRBV6-6	-	TRBJ2-1	-	CASSDNFEQFF	TGTGCCAGCAGTGATAACTTTGAGCAGTTCTTC
TRBV20-1	-	TRBJ2-1	once	CSASSYNEQFF	TGCAGTGCCAGCTCCTACAATGAGCAGTTCTTC
TRBV28	TRBD2	TRBJ2-2	-	CASGLRLAGPRGTGELFF	TGTGCCAGCGGTTTACGGCTAGCGGGACCTCGGGGCACCGGGGAGCTGTTTTTT
TRBV28	TRBD1	TRBJ2-7	-	CASSRAGGSEQYF	TGTGCCAGCAGTCGCGCAGGGGGTAGCGAGCAGTACTTC
TRBV6-1	TRBD2	TRBJ2-5	-	CASSGGAAQETQYF	TGTGCCAGTAGCGGGGGGGCTGCCCAAGAGACCCAGTACTTC
TRBV7-2	-	TRBJ2-7	-	CASSLLTEQYF	TGTGCCAGCAGCCTACTGACCGAGCAGTACTTC
TRBV6-2/TRBV6-3	TRBD2	TRBJ2-1	-	CASSIPRDYDEQFF	TGTGCCAGCAGCATCCCTCGGGACTACGATGAGCAGTTCTTC
TRBV20-1	-	TRBJ1-2	many	CSARPLGGTYGYTF	TGCAGTGCTAGACCCTTGGGAGGGACCTATGGCTACACCTTC
TRBV28	-	TRBJ2-7	few	CASSLWDSLDEQYF	TGTGCCAGCAGTTTATGGGACAGTCTGGACGAGCAGTACTTC
TRBV12-3/TRBV12-4	-	TRBJ2-3	-	CASSPPADPRGDTQYF	TGTGCCAGCAGTCCCCCAGCGGACCCTCGTGGAGATACGCAGTATTTT